The 18 T cell receptor beta chains listed next were all sequenced from one sample in a study of PD-1 blockade in classical Hodgkin lymphoma. Clones were read by immunoSEQ multiplex PCR, and TCRdb kept only the in-frame ones, dropping some. The sample records more than 35,000 clones, around 88% being singletons. Every single patient, without exception, relapsed after autologous stem cell transplantation, and brentuximab vedotin exposure varied. Source: peripheral blood mononuclear cells (PBMCs), taken before the second cycle of nivolumab. These receptors were collected from a human donor with classical Hodgkin lymphoma.

The genes are TRBV9 and TRBJ2-1, with 13 bases matching TRBD2. This CDR3 spans 15 amino acids. Germline CDR1 and CDR2: SGDLS and YYNGEE. V gave up 1 base and J gave up 7 bases; unmatched junction bases: 2. CDR3: CASSVQTSGRNEQFF. The CDR3 nucleotides read TGTGCCAGCAGCGTACAGACTAGCGGGAGGAATGAGCAGTTCTTC. The full variable domain, completed using reference TRBV9 and TRBJ2-1, is DSGVTQTPKHLITATGQRVTLRCSPRSGDLSVYWYQQSLDQGLQFLIQYYNGEERAKGNILERFSAQQFPDLHSELNLSSLELGDSALYFCASSVQTSGRNEQFFGPGTRLTVL.

This clone was recorded only once. The V gene is TRBV7-9, the J gene TRBJ2-7; perhaps D is TRBD1 or TRBD2 (5 bases each). The germline V gene encodes CDR1 SEHNR and CDR2 FQNEAQ (reference sequence). The CDR3 contains 16 residues. V gave up 5 bases and J gave up 3 bases, with 20 bases separating them. This CDR3 is CASSTHPGPQGYEQYF. CDR3 DNA: TGTGCCAGCAGCACCCACCCGGGACCCCAGGGCTACGAGCAGTACTTC.

V usage is TRBV6-6 and J usage is TRBJ1-4, with D possibly being TRBD1 (5 bases). Germline lookup yields CDR1 MNHNY and CDR2 SVGAGI (reference sequence). The CDR3 contains 15 residues. V dropped 2 bases and J dropped 3 bases, with 10 bases sitting between them. The CDR3 DNA reads as TGTGCCAGCAGTTACGGCGGAGGGGCTAATGAAAAACTGTTTTTT. This codes for CASSYGGGANEKLFF.

J is TRBJ2-7 and V is TRBV29-1, with 12 bases matching TRBD2. Germline V gives CDR1 SQVTM, CDR2 ANQGSEA. This CDR3 comprises 12 residues. The trim removed 6 bases at V and 7 bases at J, leaving 4 bases unmatched. This CDR3 is CSVTSGSREQYF. Here the CDR3 DNA reads TGCAGCGTGACTAGCGGGAGTCGGGAGCAGTACTTC.

The chain recombines TRBV28 with TRBJ2-1; 10 bases fit TRBD2. This CDR3 region has 16 residues. V gave up 6 bases and J gave up 4 bases; unmatched junction bases: 9. Germline-derived CDR1 and CDR2 are MDHEN and SYDVKM. CDR3 in DNA: TGTGCCAGCAGCAACCGCGGGACTAGCGTTTACAATGAGCAGTTCTTC. This gives the protein CASSNRGTSVYNEQFF. The full variable domain, in which reference TRBV28 and TRBJ2-1 provide the parts outside the CDR3, is DVKVTQSSRYLVKRTGEKVFLECVQDMDHENMFWYRQDPGLGLRLIYFSYDVKMKEKGDIPEGYSVSREKKERFSLILESASTNQTSMYLCASSNRGTSVYNEQFFGPGTRLTVL.

The chain has TRBV11-2 and TRBJ2-7, with TRBD2 as a possible D gene (5 bases). CDR3 size: 14 residues. CDR1 and CDR2 (germline): SGHAT, FQNNGV. Trimming took off 6 bases at V and 3 bases at J, with 15 bases between the two ends. CDR3 nucleotide sequence: TGTGCCAGCAGGTCACGGGATTTCAACTACGAGCAGTACTTC. Protein sequence: CASRSRDFNYEQYF. Filled out from reference TRBV11-2 and TRBJ2-7, the complete variable domain reads EAGVAQSPRYKIIEKRQSVAFWCNPISGHATLYWYQQILGQGPKLLIQFQNNGVVDDSQLPKDRFSAERLKGVDSTLKIQPAKLEDSAVYLCASRSRDFNYEQYFGPGTRLTVT.

J is TRBJ2-7 and V is TRBV7-9; TRBD1 matches 8 bases. This CDR3 region has 14 residues. V gave up 4 bases and J gave up 1 base; unmatched junction bases: 3. Germline CDR1 is SEHNR and CDR2 is FQNEAQ (reference sequence). The CDR3 DNA follows: TGTGCCAGCAGCTGGGGACAGGATTCCTACGAGCAGTACTTC. Protein product: CASSWGQDSYEQYF. The whole variable domain, filled in from reference TRBV7-9 and TRBJ2-7, reads DTGVSQNPRHKITKRGQNVTFRCDPISEHNRLYWYRQTLGQGPEFLTYFQNEAQLEKSRLLSDRFSAERPKGSFSTLEIQRTEQGDSAMYLCASSWGQDSYEQYFGPGTRLTVT.

In this sample, this clone turned up once. V is TRBV27 and J is TRBJ1-2, with 8 positions matching TRBD1. The CDR3 extends over 16 amino acids. V trimming: 3 bases; J trimming: 4 bases; junction bases outside the gene matches: 10. Germline V gene data show CDR1 as MNHEY and CDR2 as SMNVEV (reference sequence). The CDR3 reads CASSFQGASMSYGYTF. The CDR3 bases are TGTGCCAGCAGTTTTCAGGGGGCAAGTATGAGCTATGGCTACACCTTC.

The chain carries TRBV10-1 and TRBJ2-5; D possibly corresponds to TRBD1 (5 bases). CDR3 size: 15 residues. Between the trimmed V and J ends, which lost 4 bases and 1 base, there was a span of 13 bases. Germline-derived CDR1 and CDR2 are WNHNN and SYGVQD (reference sequence). The CDR3 loop is CASSAPSQGQETQYF. CDR3 DNA: TGCGCCAGCAGTGCACCATCTCAGGGCCAAGAGACCCAGTACTTC.

As for this clone: The junction departs from the called germline gene at one end, perhaps through a read error. The chain recombines TRBV28 with TRBJ1-5; D is uncertain. The germline gives CDR1 MDHEN, CDR2 SYDVKM. This CDR3 has 13 residues. In nucleotides, the CDR3 is TGTGCCAGCAGCCCCACCGGAGGGAGGGTTTATGATTTT. Protein: CASSPTGGRVYDF.

This chain uses TRBV29-1 with TRBJ2-3; TRBD2 aligns across 9 bases. The J segment lost 4 bases and the V segment lost 6 bases, leaving 8 bases of the junction unmatched. Germline CDR1 reads SQVTM; CDR2 reads ANQGSEA. The CDR3 totals 14 residues. The CDR3 DNA reads as TGCAGCGTAGGGATAGCGGGAGACGCAGATACGCAGTATTTT. Protein sequence: CSVGIAGDADTQYF.

The gene calls are TRBV9 and TRBJ1-4, with 10 bases fitting TRBD1. The CDR3 has 14 amino acids. Germline loops: CDR1 SGDLS, CDR2 YYNGEE. Losses at the gene ends were 3 bases for V and 6 bases for J; bases not matched to a gene: 2. The CDR3 loop reads CASSETGGHEKLFF. The CDR3 DNA reads as TGTGCCAGCAGCGAGACAGGGGGCCATGAAAAACTGTTTTTT.

The CDR3 loop reads CASSFSGQGYEQYF. The CDR3 coding sequence is TGTGCCAGCAGCTTTTCGGGACAGGGCTACGAGCAGTACTTC. The chain uses TRBV7-2 and TRBJ2-7; TRBD1 aligns across 9 bases. The length of the CDR3 is 14 residues. Germline trimming cut 3 bases from V and 3 bases from J; bases unmatched to any gene: 3. Germline V CDR1 and CDR2: SGHTA, FQGNSA.

This clone has a single count. V gene TRBV4-1 combines with J gene TRBJ1-4, with D perhaps TRBD1 (5 bases). Trimming left V 6 bases short and J 10 bases short, with 18 bases between. Germline assignment: CDR1 MGHRA and CDR2 YSYEKL. The length of the CDR3 is 14 residues. CDR3 sequence reads: CASRPIGKQGKLFF. CDR3 bases: TGCGCCAGCAGACCTATTGGTAAGCAGGGAAAACTGTTTTTT.

The chain has TRBV29-1 and TRBJ2-7; D gene uncertain. Germline V gene data show CDR1 as SQVTM and CDR2 as ANQGSEA. The germline V and J ends were trimmed by 4 bases and 7 bases, with 17 bases remaining between them. This CDR3 has 13 amino acids. CDR3 sequence (DNA): TGCAGCGTTGCACACTCATCCGTCGTAGAGCAGTACTTC. Protein sequence: CSVAHSSVVEQYF.

This chain links TRBV6-5 with TRBJ2-7; D tentatively reads TRBD1 or TRBD2 (5 bases each). CDR3 size: 12 residues. Germline V gene lookup returns CDR1 MNHEY and CDR2 SVGAGI. Trimming stripped 3 bases from V and 4 bases from J, with 7 bases between. The CDR3 nucleotides are TGTGCCAGCAGTTATGAGGGGTACGAGCAGTACTTC. Protein product: CASSYEGYEQYF.

The genes are TRBV27 and TRBJ2-1, with TRBD2 matching 9 bases. Germline V gene lookup returns CDR1 MNHEY and CDR2 SMNVEV (reference sequence). The CDR3 contains 14 residues. V lost 4 bases, J lost 3 bases, and 1 base stayed unmatched. The CDR3 loop reads CASSSAGGYNEQFF. CDR3 DNA: TGTGCCAGCAGTTCAGCGGGAGGCTACAATGAGCAGTTCTTC.

The chain combines TRBV10-3 with TRBJ2-2; the match to TRBD2 covers 10 bases. The length of the CDR3 is 18 residues. Germline values: CDR1 ENHRY, CDR2 SYGVKD. The V and J ends lost 7 bases and 0 bases, in that order; junction bases with no gene match: 11. The chain's CDR3 is CAINKVGLAATNTGELFF. The CDR3 nucleotides read TGTGCCATCAATAAGGTCGGACTAGCGGCGACGAACACCGGGGAGCTGTTTTTT.